This T cell receptor beta chain was observed in a study of shared clonotypes between healthy human individuals. The input for sorted-subset replicate PCRs was 150 to 200 ng DNA, about 30,000 T cell genomes. Profiled with immunoSEQ multiplex PCR; TCRdb holds only in-frame clones, not every one. The table has under 1,100,000 clones, approximately 72% seen once. This CDR3 comprises 15 residues. The V end was cut by 0 bases, the J end by 4 bases, with 12 bases between. The germline CDR1 and CDR2 sequences are SGHNT and YYREEE (reference sequence). The V call is TRBV5-4, the J call TRBJ2-3, with D perhaps TRBD2 (7 bases). This clonotype was obtained from a young man in good health. Source material: memory CD4+ T cells sorted from blood. The subset here: CD45RA-negative fraction. CDR3 DNA: TGTGCCAGCAGCTTGGGGGGGGGCTTGGCAGATACGCAGTATTTT. Its protein product is CASSLGGGLADTQYF. The entire variable domain, with the rest obtained from reference TRBV5-4 and TRBJ2-3, is as follows: ETGVTQSPTHLIKTRGQQVTLRCSSQSGHNTVSWYQQALGQGPQFIFQYYREEENGRGNFPPRFSGLQFPNYSSELNVNALELDDSALYLCASSLGGGLADTQYFGPGTRLTVL.